This TCR beta chain stems from a study of T cells in Graves' hyperthyroidism and ophthalmopathy. Trimming removed 1 base at V and 5 bases at J, with 11 bases between. This CDR3 is built from 14 residues. CDR1 is SEHNR, CDR2 FQNEAQ, per germline (reference sequence). General study results and limits: Stable hyperthyroidism was separated from ophthalmopathy by a model based on 13 V-J features.

Fresh peripheral blood, about 10 ml of it, supplied the PBMCs. The CDR3 regions of TCR beta were amplified from RNA transcripts. First-round RT-PCR with HTBI primers amplified the TCR CDR3 region. Using its own MiXCR run on the multiplex PCR reads, TCRdb lists one record per CDR3 protein. The profile shows nearly 250,000 distinct CDR3 sequences, about 24% of them singletons. At least ten counts were recorded for this clonotype. Its target is unknown. The clonotype was recovered from a middle-aged woman with Graves' ophthalmopathy. Sequencing was done on a sample of blood. The chain uses TRBV7-9 and TRBJ2-5; D is possibly TRBD1 or TRBD2 (5 bases each). The CDR3, as DNA: TGTGCCAGCAGCTTAGTATCCGGGGCGGAGACCCAGTACTTC. This sequence encodes CASSLVSGAETQYF.